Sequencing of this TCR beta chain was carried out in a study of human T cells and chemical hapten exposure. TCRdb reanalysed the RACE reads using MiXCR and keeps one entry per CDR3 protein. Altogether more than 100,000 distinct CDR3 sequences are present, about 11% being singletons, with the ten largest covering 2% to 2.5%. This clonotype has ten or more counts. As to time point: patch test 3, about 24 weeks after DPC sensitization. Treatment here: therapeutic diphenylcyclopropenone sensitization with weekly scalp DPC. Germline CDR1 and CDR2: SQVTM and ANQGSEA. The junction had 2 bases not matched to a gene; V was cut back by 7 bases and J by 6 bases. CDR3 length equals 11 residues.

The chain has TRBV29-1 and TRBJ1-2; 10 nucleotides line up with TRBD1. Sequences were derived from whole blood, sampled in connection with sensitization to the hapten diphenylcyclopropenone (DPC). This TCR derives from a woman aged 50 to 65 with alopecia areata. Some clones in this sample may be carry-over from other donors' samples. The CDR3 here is CSGQGADGYTF. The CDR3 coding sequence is TGCAGCGGACAGGGGGCTGATGGCTACACCTTC.